These 15 T cell receptor beta chains originate from one sample sequenced in a study of spatial heterogeneity in lung cancer. MiXCR, applied by TCRdb to the 5' RACE reads, yields one record per CDR3 protein. Here the sample spans about 120,000 distinct CDR3 sequences, 12% being singletons. Regarding time point: blood at routine non-recurrence follow-up after resection. Whole RNA, isolated from tumor, nontumor lung or frozen PBMC, was sequenced without prior sorting. Material: PBMCs, obtained at follow-up. These TCRs come from a male donor with early-stage non-small cell lung cancer.

This clonotype was seen a few times. For the CDR3, the DNA is TGTGCCAGCAGCCCAAGACAGGGGATGAACACTGAAGCTTTCTTT. Its protein product is CASSPRQGMNTEAFF. The chain links TRBV7-2 to TRBJ1-1; 8 positions match TRBD1. Germline assignment: CDR1 SGHTA and CDR2 FQGNSA. The CDR3 spans 15 residues. The V segment lost 5 bases and the J segment 0 bases; nucleotides outside the gene matches: 5.

This clonotype was recorded at least ten times. J is TRBJ1-2 and V is TRBV10-2; D possibly corresponds to TRBD1 (5 bases). Germline V gene lookup returns CDR1 WSHSY and CDR2 SAAADI. This CDR3 has 15 amino acids. Trimming shortened V by 2 bases and J by 0 bases, and 10 bases separated the two germline ends. CDR3 coding DNA: TGCGCCAGCAGTGAGCCGGGGGTAGCTAACTATGGCTACACCTTC. Amino acids: CASSEPGVANYGYTF.

The gene calls are TRBV4-1 and TRBJ2-5; 13 positions match TRBD2. This CDR3 spans 19 amino acids. Germline assignment: CDR1 MGHRA and CDR2 YSYEKL. V gave up 2 bases and J gave up 4 bases; unmatched junction bases: 13. CDR3 loop: CASSQFGTSGGAERETQYF. CDR3 nucleotide sequence: TGCGCCAGCAGCCAATTCGGTACTAGCGGGGGGGCTGAAAGAGAGACCCAGTACTTC.

There are a few counts of this clonotype. In DNA form, the CDR3 reads TGTGCCATCAGTGTATCCGGACAGGGGGCGCAAGATACGCAGTATTTT. It encodes CAISVSGQGAQDTQYF. The chain carries TRBV10-3 and TRBJ2-3, with TRBD1 matching 11 bases. The CDR3 sequence is 16 residues long. Germline V gene lookup returns CDR1 ENHRY and CDR2 SYGVKD. V trimming: 4 bases; J trimming: 5 bases; junction bases outside the gene matches: 8.

This clonotype was seen only a few times. The chain couples TRBV6-5 to TRBJ1-6; D not certain. There are 14 residues in the CDR3. Germline V gene sequence: CDR1 MNHEY, CDR2 SVGAGI. V lost 1 base and J 5 bases, leaving 6 bases between the germline ends. The CDR3 spells CASSYWQDNSPLHF. The CDR3 region has the DNA TGTGCCAGCAGTTACTGGCAGGATAATTCACCCCTCCACTTT.

In this sample, this clonotype turned up a few times. The V gene is TRBV7-2, the J gene TRBJ2-2, with D perhaps matching TRBD2 (6 bases). The CDR3 totals 16 residues. V lost 2 bases and J 5 bases, leaving 15 bases between the germline ends. The germline gives CDR1 SGHTA, CDR2 FQGNSA. The CDR3 spells CASSLWRGRLTGELFF. In nucleotides, the CDR3 is TGTGCCAGCAGCTTATGGCGGGGCCGTCTAACCGGGGAGCTGTTTTTT.

The gene calls are TRBV24-1 and TRBJ2-1; D gene ambiguous. Trimming took off 5 bases at V and 3 bases at J, with 7 bases between the two ends. CDR1 and CDR2 (germline): KGHDR, SFDVKD. The CDR3 is 13 amino acids. The chain's CDR3 is CATSGGGYNEQFF. DNA for the CDR3: TGTGCCACCAGTGGAGGCGGCTACAATGAGCAGTTCTTC.

The chain uses TRBV24-1 and TRBJ2-7; 13 bases line up with TRBD2. Germline CDR1 and CDR2: KGHDR and SFDVKD. This CDR3 has 15 amino acids. The ends lost 2 bases at V and 6 bases at J; junction bases unmatched: 3. CDR3: CATSDSGTSGVEQYF. In DNA, the CDR3 is TGTGCCACCAGTGATTCTGGGACTAGCGGGGTCGAGCAGTACTTC.

The rearrangement links TRBV7-9 to TRBJ2-1, with 8 positions matching TRBD1. The V gene's germline CDR1 is SEHNR and CDR2 FQNEAQ (reference sequence). This CDR3 has 16 residues. V gave up 1 base and J gave up 0 bases; unmatched junction bases: 2. CDR3 DNA: TGTGCCAGCAGCTTAGGACAGGGGAACTCCTACAATGAGCAGTTCTTC. Its translation is CASSLGQGNSYNEQFF.

In its sample, this clonotype was seen a few times. The chain combines TRBV5-4 with TRBJ2-5, with 11 bases aligning to TRBD1. CDR1 and CDR2 from the germline V gene are SGHNT and YYREEE (reference sequence). V trimming: 5 bases; J trimming: 5 bases; junction bases outside the gene matches: 11. This CDR3 region has 16 residues. The CDR3 region is CASRAGTGGNWETQYF. DNA of the CDR3: TGTGCCAGCAGGGCCGGGACAGGGGGAAATTGGGAGACCCAGTACTTC. Using reference TRBV5-4 and TRBJ2-5 for the parts outside the CDR3, the full variable domain is ETGVTQSPTHLIKTRGQQVTLRCSSQSGHNTVSWYQQALGQGPQFIFQYYREEENGRGNFPPRFSGLQFPNYSSELNVNALELDDSALYLCASRAGTGGNWETQYFGPGTRLLVL.

Worth noting for this clonotype: It may be a read error: a sequence one base away is much more abundant. The conserved phenylalanine or tryptophan normally closing the CDR3 is absent here, so this likely arose from a read error. The chain employs TRBV6-5 and TRBJ1-6; possible D gene TRBD1, 6 bases. CDR3 length: 12 residues. Between the trimmed V and J ends, which lost 5 bases and 9 bases, there was a span of 8 bases. CDR1 is MNHEY and CDR2 is SVGAGI in the germline V gene. In nucleotides, the CDR3 is TGTGCCAGCAGTCAGGGGTTTTCACCCCTCCACTCT. Its protein is CASSQGFSPLHS.

This clonotype was seen ten or more times. The chain joins TRBV20-1 to TRBJ2-7; 7 positions agree with TRBD1. Germline loops: CDR1 DFQATT, CDR2 SNEGSKA (reference sequence). This CDR3 is built from 14 residues. V gave up 3 bases and J gave up 2 bases; unmatched junction bases: 7. The CDR3 nucleotides are TGCAGTGCTAGTTGGGGACAGACCACCTACGAGCAGTACTTC. Its protein is CSASWGQTTYEQYF.

The chain combines TRBV4-1 with TRBJ2-5; the match to TRBD1 covers 12 bases. Unmatched junction bases numbered 5, after V lost 5 bases and J lost 4 bases. Germline V gene data show CDR1 as MGHRA and CDR2 as YSYEKL. This CDR3 has 15 amino acids. The DNA of the CDR3 is TGCGCCAGCAGCATCCGGGACAGGGGGCTAGAGACCCAGTACTTC. Protein: CASSIRDRGLETQYF.

There are a few counts of this clonotype. The rearrangement joins TRBV7-9 to TRBJ1-1; 9 bases match TRBD1. This CDR3 spans 14 amino acids. V dropped 8 bases and J dropped 6; count of bases not matched to a gene: 10. CDR1 is SEHNR, CDR2 FQNEAQ, per germline (reference sequence). The CDR3 loop reads CASDSDRGAAEAFF. CDR3 bases: TGTGCCAGCGACTCGGACAGGGGAGCGGCTGAAGCTTTCTTT.

There are many counts of this clonotype. The V and J genes are TRBV2 and TRBJ2-1, with TRBD2 as a possible D gene (6 bases). The CDR3 extends over 16 amino acids. Germline V gene lookup returns CDR1 SNHLY and CDR2 FYNNEI. V lost 0 bases and J 0 bases, leaving 9 bases between the germline ends. CDR3 loop: CASSEAGGVSYNEQFF. In DNA form, the CDR3 reads TGTGCCAGCAGTGAAGCGGGCGGGGTCTCCTACAATGAGCAGTTCTTC.